These T cell receptor beta chains were read from a single sample in a study of blood T cell repertoires in COVID-19. The table came from immunoSEQ multiplex PCR; TCRdb's copy has only in-frame clones and leaves some out. The table includes 110,000 or so clones, about 80% detected once. The material sequenced was peripheral blood. Every receptor here comes from a man aged 70-80 years with acute or convalescent COVID-19. Both conserved end residues are trimmed from each CDR3.

v_gene	j_gene	CDR3aa
TRBV3-1/TRBV3-2	TRBJ2-7	ASSRGTSGRAKQY
TRBV7-2	TRBJ2-2	ASSSHAGAQGGELF
TRBV28	TRBJ2-7	ASSLSGQVQY
TRBV14	TRBJ2-7	ASSQGDRSYEQY
TRBV11-2	TRBJ1-3	ASSLTGSSGNTIY
TRBV2	TRBJ1-5	ASNREITNQPQH
TRBV27	TRBJ2-7	ASSLTRTYEQY
TRBV4-3	TRBJ1-1	ASSQGPWGNAEAF
TRBV29-1	TRBJ2-5	SVLGQQETQY
TRBV6-5	TRBJ2-7	ASSYRNLAGVYEQY
TRBV18	TRBJ1-5	ASSPSTGGLNQPQH
TRBV30	TRBJ2-6	AWSSGGSGANVLT
TRBV5-1	TRBJ1-2	ASSPNPTGFGGYT
TRBV7-2	TRBJ1-2	ASSLAAGPNYGYT
TRBV19	TRBJ2-7	ATTSGTGTSYEQY
TRBV10-1	TRBJ1-2	ASSESETGSDGYT
TRBV20-1	TRBJ2-3	SASNPQRGLDTQY
TRBV9	TRBJ2-3	ASSVVAGGGTQY
TRBV9	TRBJ1-6	ASSVEAGDYNSPLH
TRBV2	TRBJ1-6	ASGGHINSPLH
TRBV19	TRBJ2-4	ASKPTGDKNIQY
TRBV30	TRBJ2-2	AWRRQGSGELF
TRBV7-3	TRBJ2-5	ASSPSAGWETQY